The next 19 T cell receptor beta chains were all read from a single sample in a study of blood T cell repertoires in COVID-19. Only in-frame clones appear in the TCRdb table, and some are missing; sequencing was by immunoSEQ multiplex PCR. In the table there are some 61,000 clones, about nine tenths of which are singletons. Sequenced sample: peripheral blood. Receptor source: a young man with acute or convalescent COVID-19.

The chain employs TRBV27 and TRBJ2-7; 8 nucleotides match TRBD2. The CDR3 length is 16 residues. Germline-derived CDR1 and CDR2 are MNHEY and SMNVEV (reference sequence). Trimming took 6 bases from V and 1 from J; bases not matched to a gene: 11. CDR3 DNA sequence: TGTGCCAGCAGAAAGACGGCGGGAGGCTTATCCTACGAGCAGTACTTC. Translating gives CASRKTAGGLSYEQYF.

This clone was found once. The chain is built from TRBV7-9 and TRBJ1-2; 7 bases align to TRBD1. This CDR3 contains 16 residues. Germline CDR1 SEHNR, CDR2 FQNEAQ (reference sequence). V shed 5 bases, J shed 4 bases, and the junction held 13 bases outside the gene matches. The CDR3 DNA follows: TGTGCCAGCAGCGCAGCCGACAGGGCAGGGGGCTATGGCTACACCTTC. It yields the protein CASSAADRAGGYGYTF.

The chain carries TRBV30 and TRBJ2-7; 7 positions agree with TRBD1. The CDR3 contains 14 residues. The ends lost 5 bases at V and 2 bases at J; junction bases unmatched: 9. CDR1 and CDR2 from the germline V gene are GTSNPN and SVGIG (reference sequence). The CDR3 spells CAWFGQDRAYEQYF. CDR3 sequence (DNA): TGTGCCTGGTTCGGACAGGACAGAGCCTACGAGCAGTACTTC.

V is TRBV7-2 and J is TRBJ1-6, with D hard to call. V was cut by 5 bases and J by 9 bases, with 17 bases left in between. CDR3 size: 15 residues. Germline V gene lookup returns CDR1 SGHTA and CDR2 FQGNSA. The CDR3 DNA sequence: TGTGCCAGCAGCCCGCGTCGGCGGGGAGGTTCACCCCTCCACTTT. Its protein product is CASSPRRRGGSPLHF.

CDR3 coding DNA: TGCGCCAGCAGTCTGAGGGGGTTAGGGAACACTGAAGCTTTCTTT. Translating it yields CASSLRGLGNTEAFF. This rearrangement joins TRBV5-1 to TRBJ1-1; weak D call: TRBD1 (6 bases). CDR3 size: 15 residues. Looked up from germline, CDR1 is SGHRS and CDR2 is YFSETQ. V shed 5 bases and J shed 1 base, with 15 bases lying between them. Drawing the rest from reference TRBV5-1 and TRBJ1-1, the complete variable domain is KAGVTQTPRYLIKTRGQQVTLSCSPISGHRSVSWYQQTPGQGLQFLFEYFSETQRNKGNFPGRFSGRQFSNSRSEMNVSTLELGDSALYLCASSLRGLGNTEAFFGQGTRLTVV.

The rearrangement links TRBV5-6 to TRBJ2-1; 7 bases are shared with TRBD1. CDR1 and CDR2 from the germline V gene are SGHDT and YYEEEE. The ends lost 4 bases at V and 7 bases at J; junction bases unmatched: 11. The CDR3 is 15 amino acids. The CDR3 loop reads CASSEYRGSGNEQFF. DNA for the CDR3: TGTGCCAGCAGCGAATACAGGGGTAGTGGGAATGAGCAGTTCTTC.

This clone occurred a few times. DNA of the CDR3: TGTGCCAGCAGCTTGACAGGGGGCATGGACTATGGCTACACCTTC. This gives the protein CASSLTGGMDYGYTF. The chain is built from TRBV5-6 and TRBJ1-2; 9 nucleotides agree with TRBD1. Germline V CDR1 and CDR2: SGHDT, YYEEEE. Germline trimming cut 1 base from V and 3 bases from J; bases unmatched to any gene: 4. CDR3 size: 15 residues. Filled out from reference TRBV5-6 and TRBJ1-2, the complete variable domain reads DAGVTQSPTHLIKTRGQQVTLRCSPKSGHDTVSWYQQALGQGPQFIFQYYEEEERQRGNFPDRFSGHQFPNYSSELNVNALLLGDSALYLCASSLTGGMDYGYTFGSGTRLTVV.

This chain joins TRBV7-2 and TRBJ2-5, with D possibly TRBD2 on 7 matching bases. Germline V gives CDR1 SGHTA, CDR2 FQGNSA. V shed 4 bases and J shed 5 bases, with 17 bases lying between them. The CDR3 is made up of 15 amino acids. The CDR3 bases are TGTGCCAGCAGCTCACCTAGGGGGGGAGGCGAGACCCAGTACTTC. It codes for CASSSPRGGGETQYF.

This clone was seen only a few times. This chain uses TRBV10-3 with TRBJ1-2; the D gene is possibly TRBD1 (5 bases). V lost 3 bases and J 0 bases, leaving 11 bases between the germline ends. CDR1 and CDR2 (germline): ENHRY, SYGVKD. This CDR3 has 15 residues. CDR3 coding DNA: TGTGCCATCAGTGAAGGACAATCCTCTAACTATGGCTACACCTTC. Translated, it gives CAISEGQSSNYGYTF.

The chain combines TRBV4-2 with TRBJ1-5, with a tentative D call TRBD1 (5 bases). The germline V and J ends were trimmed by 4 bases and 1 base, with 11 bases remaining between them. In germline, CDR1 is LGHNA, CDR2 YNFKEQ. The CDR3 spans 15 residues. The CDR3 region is CASSPQGGSNQPQHF. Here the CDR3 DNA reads TGTGCCAGCAGCCCGCAGGGAGGAAGCAATCAGCCCCAGCATTTT.

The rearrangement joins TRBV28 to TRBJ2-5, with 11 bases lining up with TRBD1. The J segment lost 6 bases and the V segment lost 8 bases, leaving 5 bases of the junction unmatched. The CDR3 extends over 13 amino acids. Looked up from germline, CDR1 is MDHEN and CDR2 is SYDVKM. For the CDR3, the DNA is TGTGCCAGCGGGACAGGGGGTGGAAAGACCCAGTACTTC. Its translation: CASGTGGGKTQYF.

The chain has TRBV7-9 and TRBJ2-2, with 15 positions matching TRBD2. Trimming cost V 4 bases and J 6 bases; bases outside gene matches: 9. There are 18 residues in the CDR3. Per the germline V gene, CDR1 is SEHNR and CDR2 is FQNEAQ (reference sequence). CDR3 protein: CASSSGLAGGLPAGELFF. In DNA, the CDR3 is TGTGCCAGCAGCTCCGGACTAGCGGGAGGGCTACCGGCCGGGGAGCTGTTTTTT.

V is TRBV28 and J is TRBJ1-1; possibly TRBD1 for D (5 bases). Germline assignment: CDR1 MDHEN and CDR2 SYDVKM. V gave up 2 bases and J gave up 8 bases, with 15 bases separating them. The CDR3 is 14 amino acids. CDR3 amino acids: CASSLITGTMEAFF. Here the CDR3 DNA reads TGTGCCAGCAGTTTAATAACAGGAACCATGGAAGCTTTCTTT.

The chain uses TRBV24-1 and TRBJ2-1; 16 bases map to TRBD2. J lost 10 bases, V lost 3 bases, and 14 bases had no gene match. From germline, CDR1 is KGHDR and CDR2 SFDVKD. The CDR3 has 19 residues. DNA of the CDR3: TGTGCCACCAGTGATATATCCGGGACTAGCGGGAGGGCTCCAAGGGAGCAGTTCTTC. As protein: CATSDISGTSGRAPREQFF.

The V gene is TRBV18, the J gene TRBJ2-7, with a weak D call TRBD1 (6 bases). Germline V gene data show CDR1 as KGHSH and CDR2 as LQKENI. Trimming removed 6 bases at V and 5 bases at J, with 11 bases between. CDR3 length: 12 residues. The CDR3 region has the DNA TGTGCCAGCTCCCTGACAGGCCACGAGCAGTACTTC. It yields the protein CASSLTGHEQYF.

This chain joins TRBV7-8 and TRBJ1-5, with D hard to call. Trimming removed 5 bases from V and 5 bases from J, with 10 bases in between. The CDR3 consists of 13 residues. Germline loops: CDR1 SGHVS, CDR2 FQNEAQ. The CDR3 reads CASSPLRDQPQHF. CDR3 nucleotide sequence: TGTGCCAGCAGCCCCCTGCGGGATCAGCCCCAGCATTTT. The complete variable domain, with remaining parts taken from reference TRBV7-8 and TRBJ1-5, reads GAGVSQSPRYKVAKRGQDVALRCDPISGHVSLFWYQQALGQGPEFLTYFQNEAQLDKSGLPSDRFFAERPEGSVSTLKIQRTQQEDSAVYLCASSPLRDQPQHFGDGTRLSIL.

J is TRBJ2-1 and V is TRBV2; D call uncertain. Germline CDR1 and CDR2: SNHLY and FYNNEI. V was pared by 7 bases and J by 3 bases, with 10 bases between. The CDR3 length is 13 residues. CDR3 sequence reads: CASKERIYNEQFF. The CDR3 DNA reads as TGTGCCAGCAAGGAGCGTATCTACAATGAGCAGTTCTTC.

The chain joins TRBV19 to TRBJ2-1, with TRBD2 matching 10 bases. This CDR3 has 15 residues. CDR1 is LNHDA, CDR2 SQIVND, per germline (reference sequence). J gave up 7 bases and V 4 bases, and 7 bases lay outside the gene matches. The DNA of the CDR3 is TGTGCCAGTAGTAATAGCGGGAGGAATATAAATGAGCAGTTCTTC. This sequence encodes CASSNSGRNINEQFF.

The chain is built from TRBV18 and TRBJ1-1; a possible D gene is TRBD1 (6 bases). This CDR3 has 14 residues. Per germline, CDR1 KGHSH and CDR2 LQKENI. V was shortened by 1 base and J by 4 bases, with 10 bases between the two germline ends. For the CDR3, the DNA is TGTGCCAGCTCACCACAACAGGGCGGCACTGAAGCTTTCTTT. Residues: CASSPQQGGTEAFF.